This TCR beta chain derives from a study of blood T cell repertoires in COVID-19 (TCRdb year 2020). Regarding the research as a whole: Collaborator samples came from the United States, Italy and Spain and covered acute and convalescent phases of COVID-19. Sample metadata almost always included a de-identified subject ID, COVID-19 status, age in years and sex. The prospective study material was composed of cDNA or gDNA derived from T cells, B-cell-depleted T cells, or PBMCs. Subjects who had been exposed to COVID-19, were actively infected with it, or had recovered from it provided the deeply sampled blood TCRbeta repertoires that made up the dataset. Samples came from the ongoing ImmuneRACE study (first 160 participants) plus 1,254 subjects from 6 global collaborators. A freely available public database, intended as a resource for researchers studying the immune response to SARS-CoV-2, is where the repertoires were released. Where HLA class I and class II types were available, the types were taken from metadata supplied by the sample provider, not from assay-based typing. General conclusions and limits of the study: How much clinical and demographic metadata was included differed by source and by participant, and the metadata was provided uncurated.

Collaborating institutions collected whole blood in K2EDTA tubes following their own protocols. For TCRbeta analysis, collaborators shipped samples in one of three forms: frozen whole blood, isolated PBMCs, or DNA extracted from either of those sample types. TCRbeta CDR3 regions were amplified from genomic DNA using the immunoSEQ Assay, a bias-controlled multiplex PCR. Processing in the source paper ran as follows. The number of nucleated cells in each sample was estimated from the amplification of reference gene primers within the assay. To quantify the absolute abundance of each unique TCRbeta CDR3 rearrangement, sequence reads were collapsed and filtered. For each sample, productive Simpson clonality was calculated as the square root of Simpson's diversity index over productive rearrangements. Imported from immuneACCESS, the table was reduced by TCRdb to in-frame sequences with V and J called. These copies leave out some clones; in studies compared against another copy, an unresolved V gene accounts for under half, and the cause of the remainder is not known. The DNA was the basis for D and trimming; V, J and clone size are from that table. The table for this sample lists roughly 230,000 clones; approximately 86% of them were counted only once. Approximately 0.7% of the sample goes to the ten largest clones.

V gives up 4 bases and J gives up 5 bases, and the segment between their germline ends measures 9 bases. The CDR3 runs 12 residues from the cysteine to the phenylalanine. Only the CDR3 portion is preserved as DNA: 36 bases, with reading frame beginning at the first base. The germline V gene yields ENHRY for CDR1 and SYGVKD for CDR2. This clone has a handful of counts. Its antigen remains undetermined. No quality values exist for individual bases; no much larger clone is one base distant. Sequencing used peripheral blood. This TCR came from a human donor in a cohort sampled during active COVID-19. The chain was built from TRBV10-3 and TRBJ2-7; 5 matching bases give a weak D call of TRBD1. The bases read TGTGCCATCAGTGGGCCAGGGAACGAGCAGTACTTC. Translation gives CAISGPGNEQYF.